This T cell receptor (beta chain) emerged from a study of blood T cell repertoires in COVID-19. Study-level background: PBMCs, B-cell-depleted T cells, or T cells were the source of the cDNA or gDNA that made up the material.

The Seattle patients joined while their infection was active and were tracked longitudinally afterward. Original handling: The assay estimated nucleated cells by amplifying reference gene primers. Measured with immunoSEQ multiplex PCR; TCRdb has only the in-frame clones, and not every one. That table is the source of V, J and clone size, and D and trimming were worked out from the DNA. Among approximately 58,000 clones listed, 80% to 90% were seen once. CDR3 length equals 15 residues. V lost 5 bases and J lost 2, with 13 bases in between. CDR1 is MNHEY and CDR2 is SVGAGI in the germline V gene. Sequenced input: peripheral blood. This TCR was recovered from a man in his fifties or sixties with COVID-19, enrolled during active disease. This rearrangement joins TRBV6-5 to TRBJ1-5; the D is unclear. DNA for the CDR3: TGTGCCAGCAGTACCCGTCTGGGCGGCAATCAGCCCCAGCATTTT. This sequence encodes CASSTRLGGNQPQHF.